This is a list of T cell receptor beta chains from one sample in a study of cytomegalovirus exposure and HLA in healthy donors. Some clones are missing from TCRdb's copy, which holds only in-frame ones; the method was immunoSEQ multiplex PCR. This sample has roughly 150,000 clones, with roughly four fifths found just once. Sample: PBMCs. These receptors all stem from a woman aged 18-35 years in good health and CMV-seronegative. The CDR3 runs from the conserved cysteine through the conserved F or W. D genes are given only for firm matches. Expanded clones are given a class, and other clones once, few, many or no size at all.

DNA | CDR3 | J | size | V | D
TGTGCCAGCAGCTTGCAAGGGGGAGCCCGCGGCGATGAGCAGTTCTTC | CASSLQGGARGDEQFF | TRBJ2-1 | . | TRBV5-8 | .
TGTGCCATCAGTGGTGGGACTCCGGAGGTTGAGACCCAGTACTTC | CAISGGTPEVETQYF | TRBJ2-5 | . | TRBV10-3 | .
TGTGCCATCAGTGATTCGGGACAGGCAACTTACGAGCAGTACTTC | CAISDSGQATYEQYF | TRBJ2-7 | few | TRBV10-3 | TRBD1
TGCGCCAGCAGGGACAGAGCGGACGAGCAGTACTTC | CASRDRADEQYF | TRBJ2-7 | . | TRBV10-2 | .
TGTGCCAGCAGTCCCGACAGGATCGGGGAGACCCAGTACTTC | CASSPDRIGETQYF | TRBJ2-5 | . | TRBV2 | .
TGTGCCAGCAGCCCGGACAGGGGCGAACACGAGCAGTACTTC | CASSPDRGEHEQYF | TRBJ2-7 | . | TRBV5-4 | TRBD1
TGTGCCAGCAGTCATGGGACAGGGGGGACCTACGAGCAGTACTTC | CASSHGTGGTYEQYF | TRBJ2-7 | . | TRBV27 | TRBD1
TGTGCCATGAAGACAGGGGGCACAGATACGCAGTATTTT | CAMKTGGTDTQYF | TRBJ2-3 | . | TRBV10-3 | TRBD1
TGTGCCAGCAGCCAATCGGCTGGTCTTTTGAACGGCTTGGAGTCAGGGAGGTCCTACGAGCAGTACTTC | CASSQSAGLLNGLESGRSYEQYF | TRBJ2-7 | . | TRBV14 | .
TGTGCCAGCAGCCTGACAGTAGCCTACGAGCAGTACTTC | CASSLTVAYEQYF | TRBJ2-7 | . | TRBV6-1 | .